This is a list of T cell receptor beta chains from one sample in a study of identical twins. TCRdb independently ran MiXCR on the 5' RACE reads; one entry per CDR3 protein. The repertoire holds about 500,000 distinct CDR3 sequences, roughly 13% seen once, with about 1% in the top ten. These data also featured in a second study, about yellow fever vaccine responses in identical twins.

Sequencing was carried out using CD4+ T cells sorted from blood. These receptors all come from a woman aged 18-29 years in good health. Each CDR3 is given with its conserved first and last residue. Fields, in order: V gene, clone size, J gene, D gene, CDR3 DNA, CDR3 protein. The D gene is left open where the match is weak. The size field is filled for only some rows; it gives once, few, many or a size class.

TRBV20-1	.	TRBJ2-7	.	TGCAGTGCCCGCCCTCAGCGGCAATACTACGAGCAGTACTTC	CSARPQRQYYEQYF
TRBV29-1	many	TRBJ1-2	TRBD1	TGCAGCGTTCTATTAAGACAGGGGGCAGAGGTCTATGGCTACACCTTC	CSVLLRQGAEVYGYTF
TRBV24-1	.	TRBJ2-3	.	TGTGCCACCAGTGACCGGGGACGCGCCTCCCTACGAGATACGCAGTATTTT	CATSDRGRASLRDTQYF
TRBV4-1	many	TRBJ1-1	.	TGCGCCAGCAGTCAGGGCCTAAGATCCGCTGAAGCTTTCTTT	CASSQGLRSAEAFF
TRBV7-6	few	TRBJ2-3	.	TGTGCCAGCAAAACGGGAGTCCGCACAGATACGCAGTATTTT	CASKTGVRTDTQYF
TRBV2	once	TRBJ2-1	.	TGTGCCAGCAGGGACCGAGGCTATGAGCAGTTCTTC	CASRDRGYEQFF
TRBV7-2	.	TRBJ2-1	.	TGTGCCAGCAGCTTAGGGACACACAGTGAGCAGTTCTTC	CASSLGTHSEQFF
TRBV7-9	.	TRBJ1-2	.	TGTGCCAGCAGCTTAGGCGGGACGGACTATGGCTACACCTTC	CASSLGGTDYGYTF
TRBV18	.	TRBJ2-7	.	TGTGCCAGCTCCTCGTCCATCTACGAGCAGTACTTC	CASSSSIYEQYF
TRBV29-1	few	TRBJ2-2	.	TGCAGCGTTGAAGATCCTTCGGGGCAGAACACCGGGGAGCTGTTTTTT	CSVEDPSGQNTGELFF